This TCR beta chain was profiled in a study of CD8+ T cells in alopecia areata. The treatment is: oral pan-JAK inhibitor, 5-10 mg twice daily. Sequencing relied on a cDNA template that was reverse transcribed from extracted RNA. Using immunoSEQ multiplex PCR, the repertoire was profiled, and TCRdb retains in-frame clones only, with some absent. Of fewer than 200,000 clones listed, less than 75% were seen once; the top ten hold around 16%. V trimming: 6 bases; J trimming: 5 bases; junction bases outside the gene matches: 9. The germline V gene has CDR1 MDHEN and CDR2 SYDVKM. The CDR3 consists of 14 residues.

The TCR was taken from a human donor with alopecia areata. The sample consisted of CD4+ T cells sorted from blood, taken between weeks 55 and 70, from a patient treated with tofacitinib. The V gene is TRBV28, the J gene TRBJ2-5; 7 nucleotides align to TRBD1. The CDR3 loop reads CASRETGSRETQYF. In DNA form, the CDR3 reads TGTGCCAGCAGGGAGACAGGGTCTCGGGAGACCCAGTACTTC.